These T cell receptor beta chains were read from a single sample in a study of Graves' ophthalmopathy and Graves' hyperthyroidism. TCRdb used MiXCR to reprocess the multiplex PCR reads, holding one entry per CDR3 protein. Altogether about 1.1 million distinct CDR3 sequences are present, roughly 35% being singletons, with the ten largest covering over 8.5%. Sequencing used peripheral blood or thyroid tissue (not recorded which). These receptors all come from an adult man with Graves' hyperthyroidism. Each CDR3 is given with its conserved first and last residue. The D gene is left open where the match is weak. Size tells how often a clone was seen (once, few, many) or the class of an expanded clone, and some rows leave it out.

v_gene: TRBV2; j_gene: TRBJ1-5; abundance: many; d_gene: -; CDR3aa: CASSKTHRSNQPQHF; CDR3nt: TGTGCCAGCAGTAAGACCCATCGGAGCAATCAGCCCCAGCATTTT
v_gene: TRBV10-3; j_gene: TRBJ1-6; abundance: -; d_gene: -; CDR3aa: CAISARDIPGTNSPLHF; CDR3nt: TGTGCCATCAGTGCTAGAGATATCCCAGGGACTAATTCACCCCTCCACTTT
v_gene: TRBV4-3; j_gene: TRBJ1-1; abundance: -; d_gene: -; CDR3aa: CASASQHGGGLKNTEAFF; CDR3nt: TGCGCCAGCGCCTCCCAACACGGCGGGGGGCTAAAAAACACTGAAGCTTTCTTT
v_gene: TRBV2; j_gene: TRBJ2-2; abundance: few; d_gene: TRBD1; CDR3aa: CASSEARTGIAGELFF; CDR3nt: TGTGCCAGCAGTGAAGCACGGACAGGGATCGCCGGGGAGCTGTTTTTT
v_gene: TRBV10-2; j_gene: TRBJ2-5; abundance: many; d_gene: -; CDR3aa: CASRNVRTGTQYF; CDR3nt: TGCGCCAGCAGAAATGTAAGAACAGGGACCCAGTACTTC
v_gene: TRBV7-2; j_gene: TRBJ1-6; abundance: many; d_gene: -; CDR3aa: CASSLVSNPPLHF; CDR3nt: TGTGCCAGCAGCTTAGTGTCCAATCCGCCCCTCCACTTT
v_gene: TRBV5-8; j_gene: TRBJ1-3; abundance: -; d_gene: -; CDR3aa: CSGGEGNTIYF; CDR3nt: TGTTCCGGGGGAGAGGGGAACACCATATATTTT
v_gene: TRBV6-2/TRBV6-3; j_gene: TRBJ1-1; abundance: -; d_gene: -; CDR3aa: CASKVRGVPNTEAFF; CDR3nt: TGTGCCAGCAAAGTGCGGGGCGTACCGAACACTGAAGCTTTCTTT
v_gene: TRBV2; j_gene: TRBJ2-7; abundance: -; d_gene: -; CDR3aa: CASSVQPSSYEQYF; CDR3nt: TGTGCCAGCAGTGTACAGCCCTCCTCCTACGAGCAGTACTTC
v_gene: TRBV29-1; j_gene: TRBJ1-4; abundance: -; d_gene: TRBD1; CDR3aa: CSVLRDRDNEKLFF; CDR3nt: TGCAGCGTTCTCCGGGACAGGGATAATGAAAAACTGTTTTTT
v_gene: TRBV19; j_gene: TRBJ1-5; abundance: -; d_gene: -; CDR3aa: CASRDVGGSQPQHF; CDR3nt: TGTGCCAGTAGAGACGTGGGGGGCTCTCAGCCCCAGCATTTT
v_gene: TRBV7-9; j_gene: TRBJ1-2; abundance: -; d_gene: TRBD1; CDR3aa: CASSPQAPRTGWNYGYTF; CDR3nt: TGTGCCAGCAGCCCCCAAGCCCCCCGGACAGGGTGGAACTATGGCTACACCTTC
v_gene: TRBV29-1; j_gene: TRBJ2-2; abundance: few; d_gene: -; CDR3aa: CSVGTRNTGELFF; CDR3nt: TGCAGCGTTGGGACGCGGAACACCGGGGAGCTGTTTTTT
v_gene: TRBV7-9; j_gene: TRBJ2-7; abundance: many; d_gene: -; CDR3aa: CASSLEGPTYEQYF; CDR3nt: TGTGCCAGCAGCTTAGAGGGACCTACCTACGAGCAGTACTTC
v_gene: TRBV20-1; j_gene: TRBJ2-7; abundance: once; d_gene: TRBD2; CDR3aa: CSARDFGTSSDEQYF; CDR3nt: TGCAGTGCTAGAGATTTCGGGACTAGCTCCGACGAGCAGTACTTC
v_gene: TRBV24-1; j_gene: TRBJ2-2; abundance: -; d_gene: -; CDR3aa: CATSSESGQNTGELFF; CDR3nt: TGTGCCACCAGCAGTGAATCTGGACAAAACACCGGGGAGCTGTTTTTT
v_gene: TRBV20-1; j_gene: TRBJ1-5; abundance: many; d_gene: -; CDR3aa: CSARINSNQPQHF; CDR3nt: TGCAGTGCTAGGATCAATAGCAATCAGCCCCAGCATTTT
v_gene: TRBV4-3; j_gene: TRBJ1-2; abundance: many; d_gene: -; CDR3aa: CASSQVRGGNGYTF; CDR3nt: TGCGCCAGCAGCCAGGTGAGGGGAGGAAATGGCTACACCTTC